This entry is about one T cell receptor (beta chain). The sample belongs to a study of shared T cell receptors in the human thymus. Measured with immunoSEQ multiplex PCR; TCRdb has only the in-frame clones, and not every one. The table records about 610,000 clones, over 75% of them present only once. Germline CDR1 and CDR2: SQVTM and ANQGSEA. V lost 3 bases and J lost 9; bases outside the gene matches: 4. The CDR3 is made up of 13 amino acids. These records were also assigned to another study, of human thymus T cells. That work adds: Immunologically healthy infants in Finland undergoing congenital heart defect surgery were the donors. Resections were taken during corrective heart surgery, and the thymus tissue came from these. Thymic TCR repertoires of unrelated people reportedly overlapped highly.

The gene calls are TRBV29-1 and TRBJ2-1, with 11 bases fitting TRBD1. The sample comprised thymocytes. The source of this sequence is a boy younger than two with a congenital heart defect. The CDR3 DNA reads TGCAGCGTTGACCGGGACAGGGGGGGTGAGCAGTTCTTC. It is translated as CSVDRDRGGEQFF.